These 29 T cell receptor beta chains were all obtained from the same sample, sequenced in a study of blood T cell repertoires in COVID-19. Repertoires were generated with immunoSEQ multiplex PCR, while TCRdb's copy carries only in-frame clones and drops some. Found here are approximately 200,000 clones, roughly 86% of them singletons; the top ten hold roughly 2.9%. The sample comprised peripheral blood. Receptors were obtained from a woman in her thirties with active or convalescent COVID-19.

This chain uses TRBV7-9 with TRBJ2-5; 13 bases are a match to TRBD2. The CDR3 has 18 amino acids. CDR1 and CDR2 (germline): SEHNR, FQNEAQ (reference sequence). The J segment lost 6 bases and the V segment lost 5 bases, leaving 15 bases of the junction unmatched. The CDR3 DNA sequence: TGTGCCAGCAGCGAGAGCAGGACTAGCGGGAGAGGTTTGAAGACCCAGTACTTC. Its protein product is CASSESRTSGRGLKTQYF.

This clone occurred a few times. The chain recombines TRBV19 with TRBJ1-2; 7 bases line up with TRBD1. The junction had 8 bases not matched to a gene; V was cut back by 3 bases and J by 4 bases. Germline-derived CDR1 and CDR2 are LNHDA and SQIVND (reference sequence). This CDR3 comprises 15 residues. CDR3 coding DNA: TGTGCCAGTAGTATTCAGAAAGCAGGGGGCTATGGCTACACCTTC. Protein sequence: CASSIQKAGGYGYTF.

This sequence joins TRBV29-1 and TRBJ2-3; D possibly corresponds to TRBD2 (6 bases). The CDR3 totals 13 residues. Trimming cost V 7 bases and J 3 bases, with 14 bases left between them. CDR1 and CDR2 (germline): SQVTM, ANQGSEA. CDR3 region: CSGSPGVTDTQYF. DNA of the CDR3: TGCAGCGGCTCTCCGGGGGTGACAGATACGCAGTATTTT.

The rearrangement links TRBV3-1 (or the pseudogene TRBV3-2) to TRBJ2-1; 9 nucleotides align to TRBD1. V lost 3 bases and J lost 8; bases outside the gene matches: 11. CDR3 length: 16 amino acids. Germline CDR1 and CDR2: LGHDT and YNNKEL (reference sequence). CDR3 DNA: TGTGCCAGCAGCCACACCGGGACAGGGATGTGGTATGAGCAGTTCTTC. Amino acids: CASSHTGTGMWYEQFF.

This chain joins TRBV24-1 and TRBJ1-5; the D gene is possibly TRBD1 (5 bases). The CDR3 consists of 14 residues. The ends were cut back, 3 bases at V and 4 bases at J, with 9 bases in the middle. The V gene's germline CDR1 is KGHDR and CDR2 SFDVKD. Written as DNA, the CDR3 is TGTGCCACCAGTGATGACAGCATTAATCAGCCCCAGCATTTT. Protein: CATSDDSINQPQHF.

The chain joins TRBV9 to TRBJ1-1; D gene unclear. CDR1 and CDR2 from the germline V gene are SGDLS and YYNGEE. The CDR3 length is 14 residues. V shed 4 bases and J shed 4 bases, with 14 bases lying between them. CDR3 DNA: TGTGCCAGCAGCTCCCGGGTCTTCGGCACTGAAGCTTTCTTT. This sequence encodes CASSSRVFGTEAFF.

V usage is TRBV5-1 and J usage is TRBJ1-2; D unresolved. CDR1 and CDR2 from the germline V gene are SGHRS and YFSETQ. The CDR3 runs 17 residues. V shed 0 bases and J shed 2 bases, with 17 bases lying between them. CDR3 nucleotide sequence: TGCGCCAGCAGCTTGGCCTTACTCCGGGATAAAAACTATGGCTACACCTTC. This codes for CASSLALLRDKNYGYTF.

V and J are TRBV20-1 and TRBJ2-1; 7 nucleotides match TRBD2. The CDR3 spans 14 residues. Germline trimming cut 3 bases from V and 2 bases from J; bases unmatched to any gene: 4. Germline V CDR1 and CDR2: DFQATT, SNEGSKA (reference sequence). CDR3 nucleotide sequence: TGCAGTGCTAGTCGGACTAGACCCTACAATGAGCAGTTCTTC. Translated, it gives CSASRTRPYNEQFF.

The genes are TRBV5-1 and TRBJ2-3; possible D gene TRBD2, 6 bases. The CDR3 sequence is 13 residues long. Germline assignment: CDR1 SGHRS and CDR2 YFSETQ. The V end lost 5 bases, the J end lost 3 bases, and 10 bases lay between the germline ends. The DNA of the CDR3 is TGCGCCAGCAGTGGAGGGGTGACAGATACGCAGTATTTT. Its protein product is CASSGGVTDTQYF.

CDR3 amino acids: CASSEAVYAGRGMEKLFF. CDR3 in DNA: TGTGCCAGCAGTGAAGCCGTTTACGCGGGGCGAGGGATGGAAAAACTGTTTTTT. V is TRBV6-1 and J is TRBJ1-4; D perhaps matches TRBD1 (5 bases). CDR3 length: 18 amino acids. Germline V gene data show CDR1 as MNHNS and CDR2 as SASEGT. Trimming removed 0 bases at V and 8 bases at J, with 22 bases between.

The CDR3 bases are TGTGCCAGCAGTGAAAGTCCCGGGTGGACTGAAGCTTTCTTT. Translating gives CASSESPGWTEAFF. The chain carries TRBV6-1 and TRBJ1-1, with unresolved D. The germline gives CDR1 MNHNS, CDR2 SASEGT. The CDR3 is 14 amino acids. With 2 bases removed from V and 5 bases from J, the gap between germline ends came to 12 bases.

V usage is TRBV19 and J usage is TRBJ2-7; D call uncertain. Between the trimmed V and J ends, which lost 5 bases and 2 bases, there was a span of 13 bases. From germline, CDR1 is LNHDA and CDR2 SQIVND (reference sequence). The CDR3 spans 14 residues. CDR3 in amino acids: CASSETVPPYEQYF. CDR3 sequence (DNA): TGTGCCAGTAGTGAAACAGTACCACCCTACGAGCAGTACTTC.

This chain uses TRBV5-4 with TRBJ2-1; TRBD2 aligns across 7 bases. The CDR3 is 15 amino acids. V gave up 0 bases and J gave up 6 bases; unmatched junction bases: 6. The germline V gene encodes CDR1 SGHNT and CDR2 YYREEE (reference sequence). CDR3 sequence reads: CASSLGTSSSNEQFF. The CDR3, as DNA: TGTGCCAGCAGCTTGGGGACTAGTTCGTCCAATGAGCAGTTCTTC.

The gene calls are TRBV6-6 and TRBJ2-3; D is possibly TRBD2 (7 bases). CDR1 MNHNY and CDR2 SVGAGI come from the germline V gene (reference sequence). This CDR3 is built from 14 residues. V dropped 6 bases and J dropped 1 base, with 11 bases sitting between them. CDR3 nucleotides: TGTGCCAGCAGCAGAGGGGGGGGCACAGATACGCAGTATTTT. The encoded protein is CASSRGGGTDTQYF.

The chain is built from TRBV2 and TRBJ1-2; 7 nucleotides match TRBD1. Germline V gives CDR1 SNHLY, CDR2 FYNNEI. This CDR3 spans 11 amino acids. The V gene end was trimmed by 4 bases and the J gene end by 10 bases; junction bases not matched to a gene: 3. As DNA, the CDR3 is TGTGCCAGCAGTGGGGGGACAGCCTACACCTTC. Translating gives CASSGGTAYTF.

The rearrangement uses TRBV3-1 (or the pseudogene TRBV3-2) and TRBJ1-2, with TRBD1 as a possible D gene (5 bases). The germline gives CDR1 LGHDT, CDR2 YNNKEL (reference sequence). The CDR3 spans 16 residues. The germline V and J ends were trimmed by 1 base and 1 base, with 13 bases remaining between them. CDR3 residues: CASSQVSDRVNYGYTF. The DNA of the CDR3 is TGTGCCAGCAGCCAAGTGAGTGACAGAGTTAACTATGGCTACACCTTC.

This chain joins TRBV6-5 and TRBJ1-5, with a tentative D call TRBD1 (6 bases). With 6 bases removed from V and 7 bases from J, the gap between germline ends came to 19 bases. This CDR3 has 15 amino acids. CDR1 and CDR2 from the germline V gene are MNHEY and SVGAGI. CDR3 DNA sequence: TGTGCCAGCAGGGAGACAGGTGACGGCCTCCAGCCCCAGCATTTT. Its translation: CASRETGDGLQPQHF.

The V call is TRBV4-2, the J call TRBJ1-5; TRBD1 might be the D (6 bases). This CDR3 is 17 amino acids long. Germline lookup yields CDR1 LGHNA and CDR2 YNFKEQ. V was clipped by 4 bases and J by 5 bases, with 21 bases between them. DNA of the CDR3: TGTGCCAGCAGCCCGTATCAACAGGGACGGGGGGATCAGCCCCAGCATTTT. Its protein is CASSPYQQGRGDQPQHF.

The chain recombines TRBV7-2 with TRBJ2-7; no reliable D call. Germline CDR1 SGHTA, CDR2 FQGNSA. The length of the CDR3 is 16 residues. Trimming shortened V by 1 base and J by 0 bases, and 13 bases separated the two germline ends. The CDR3 region is CASSLEAGVSSYEQYF. The CDR3 region has the DNA TGTGCCAGCAGCTTAGAGGCAGGCGTCAGCTCCTACGAGCAGTACTTC.

J is TRBJ2-7 and V is TRBV9, with 11 nucleotides matching TRBD1. Losses at the gene ends were 3 bases for V and 2 bases for J; bases not matched to a gene: 1. The CDR3 has 14 residues. Germline assignment: CDR1 SGDLS and CDR2 YYNGEE. The CDR3 sequence is CASSEGQGAYEQYF. The CDR3 coding sequence is TGTGCCAGCAGCGAGGGACAGGGGGCCTACGAGCAGTACTTC.

The CDR3 DNA reads TGTGCCAGCAGCCCTCAGGGTGGTCAGCCCCAGCATTTT. The encoded protein is CASSPQGGQPQHF. The chain has TRBV6-2 or TRBV6-3 and TRBJ1-5, with D perhaps TRBD1 (5 bases). The V and J ends lost 6 bases and 6 bases respectively, with 12 bases between them. The V gene's germline CDR1 is MNHEY and CDR2 SVGEGT. The CDR3 is 13 amino acids.

The chain carries TRBV18 and TRBJ2-4, with TRBD1 identical over 8 bases. Germline assignment: CDR1 KGHSH and CDR2 LQKENI. This CDR3 has 15 residues. The junction had 11 bases not matched to a gene; V was cut back by 5 bases and J by 8 bases. CDR3 DNA: TGTGCCAGCTCAGCCTACTCAGGGGGCCGGGACATTCAGTACTTC. This gives the protein CASSAYSGGRDIQYF.

The chain has TRBV5-1 and TRBJ2-1; 8 bases match TRBD2. The CDR3 has 16 residues. V trimming: 5 bases; J trimming: 8 bases; junction bases outside the gene matches: 15. Germline assignment: CDR1 SGHRS and CDR2 YFSETQ. The CDR3 protein is CASRGPGGAMEYEQFF. The CDR3 DNA is TGCGCCAGCAGGGGACCCGGGGGGGCCATGGAATATGAGCAGTTCTTC.

The count of this clone is one. The V call is TRBV9, the J call TRBJ1-1, with 10 bases that match TRBD1. Losses at the gene ends were 6 bases for V and 3 bases for J; bases not matched to a gene: 5. The CDR3 is 14 residues long. Germline values: CDR1 SGDLS, CDR2 YYNGEE. CDR3 coding DNA: TGTGCCAGCAACCGACAGGGGGCTCACACTGAAGCTTTCTTT. This translates into CASNRQGAHTEAFF.

The rearrangement links TRBV29-1 to TRBJ1-3; a weak D match, TRBD1 (5 bases). Trimming pared 4 bases from V and 7 bases from J, leaving 14 bases between. Germline assignment: CDR1 SQVTM and CDR2 ANQGSEA. The CDR3 has 13 residues. DNA of the CDR3: TGCAGCGTTGTTGGCAGGGATCGGAACACCATATATTTT. It encodes CSVVGRDRNTIYF.

About this clone itself: Other DNA sequences within the sample encode an identical CDR3. The V and J genes are TRBV30 and TRBJ1-2; D is ambiguous. The V and J ends lost 0 bases and 4 bases respectively, with 3 bases between them. The CDR3 has 11 amino acids. CDR1 and CDR2 (germline): GTSNPN, SVGIG (reference sequence). CDR3 sequence reads: CAWSVRYGYTF. The CDR3 coding sequence is TGTGCCTGGAGTGTCCGCTATGGCTACACCTTC.

This clone occurred once. V is TRBV7-8 and J is TRBJ1-3, with D possibly TRBD1 on 5 matching bases. From germline, CDR1 is SGHVS and CDR2 FQNEAQ. This CDR3 is built from 19 residues. With 4 bases removed from V and 4 bases from J, the gap between germline ends came to 26 bases. The CDR3: CASSSNLRTMSGGGNTIYF. DNA of the CDR3: TGTGCCAGCAGCTCTAATTTAAGAACCATGAGCGGGGGGGGAAACACCATATATTTT.

This clone showed up just a few times. V is TRBV7-2 and J is TRBJ1-1; a possible D gene is TRBD1 (5 bases). The CDR3 length is 16 residues. Trimming took off 5 bases at V and 2 bases at J, with 18 bases between the two ends. The V gene's germline CDR1 is SGHTA and CDR2 FQGNSA. CDR3 bases: TGTGCCAGCAGCAATATTTATCAGGGCCTCAACACTGAAGCTTTCTTT. This translates into CASSNIYQGLNTEAFF.

Written as DNA, the CDR3 is TGTGCCAGCAGCGATGACAGGAACTATGGCTACACCTTC. This gives the protein CASSDDRNYGYTF. V and J are TRBV5-6 and TRBJ1-2, with D possibly being TRBD1 (6 bases). CDR3 length equals 13 residues. Deletions cut 4 bases from V and 2 bases from J, with 9 bases between. Looked up from germline, CDR1 is SGHDT and CDR2 is YYEEEE.